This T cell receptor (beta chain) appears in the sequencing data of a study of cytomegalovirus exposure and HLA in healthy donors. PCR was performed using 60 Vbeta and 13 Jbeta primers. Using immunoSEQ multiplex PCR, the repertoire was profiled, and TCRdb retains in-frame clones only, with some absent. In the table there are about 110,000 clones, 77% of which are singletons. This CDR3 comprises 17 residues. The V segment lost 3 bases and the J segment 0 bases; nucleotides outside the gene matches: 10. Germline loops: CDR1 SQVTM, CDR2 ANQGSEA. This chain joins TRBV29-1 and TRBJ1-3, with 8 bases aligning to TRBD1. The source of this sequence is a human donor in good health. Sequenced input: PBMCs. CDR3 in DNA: TGCAGCGTTGAGAGTGCCGGGACAGGTTTCTCTGGAAACACCATATATTTT. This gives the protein CSVESAGTGFSGNTIYF. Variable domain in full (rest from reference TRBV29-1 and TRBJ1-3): SAVISQKPSRDICQRGTSLTIQCQVDSQVTMMFWYRQQPGQSLTLIATANQGSEATYESGFVIDKFPISRPNLTFSTLTVSNMSPEDSSIYLCSVESAGTGFSGNTIYFGEGSWLTVV.